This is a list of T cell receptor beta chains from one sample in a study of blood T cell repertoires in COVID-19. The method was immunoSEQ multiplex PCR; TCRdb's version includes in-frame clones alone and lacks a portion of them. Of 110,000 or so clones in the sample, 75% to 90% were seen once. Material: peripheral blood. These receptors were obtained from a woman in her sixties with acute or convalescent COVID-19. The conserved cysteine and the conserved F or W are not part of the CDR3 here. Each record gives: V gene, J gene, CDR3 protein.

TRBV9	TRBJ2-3	ASSVFPGSTDTQY
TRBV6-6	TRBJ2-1	ASSQPWTGDNEQF
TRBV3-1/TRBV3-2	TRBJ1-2	ASSPRENYGYT
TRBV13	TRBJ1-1	ASRLEGGDRAPEAF
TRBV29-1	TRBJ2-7	SVEKDRGVEQY
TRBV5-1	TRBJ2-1	ASSLSTGTGAHEQF
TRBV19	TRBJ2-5	ASSIAGLETQY
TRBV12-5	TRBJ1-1	ASGQNLQGITEAF
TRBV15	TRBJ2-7	ATSRDRAGDEQY
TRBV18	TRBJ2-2	ASSPDRESGELF
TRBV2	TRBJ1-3	ASSEALPGGSGNTIY
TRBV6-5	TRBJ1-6	ASIATDNSPLH
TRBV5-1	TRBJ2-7	ASSTGQGMNEQY
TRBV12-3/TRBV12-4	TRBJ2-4	ASKVQADIQY
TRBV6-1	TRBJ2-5	ASSENGETQY
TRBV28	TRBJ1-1	ASWDRVAEAF
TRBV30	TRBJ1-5	AWKGGGNQPQH
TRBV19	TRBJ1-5	ASSIGRDSSNQPQH
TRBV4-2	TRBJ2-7	ASSPTPGYYEQY
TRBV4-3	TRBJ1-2	ASSQVPDRNYGYT
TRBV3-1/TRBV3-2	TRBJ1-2	ASRGPGYGYT
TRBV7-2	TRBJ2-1	ASSLATGSEQF
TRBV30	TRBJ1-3	AWTADLGGRNTIY
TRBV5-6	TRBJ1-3	ASSYRTTGTGGRRNTIY
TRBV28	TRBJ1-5	ASQVTNGGIQPQH
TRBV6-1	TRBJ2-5	ASSEWTGLDRGTQY
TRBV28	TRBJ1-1	ASRTGARTEAF
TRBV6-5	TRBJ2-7	ASSYVGGQGEQY
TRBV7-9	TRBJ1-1	ASSLQGGTEAF
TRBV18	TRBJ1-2	ASSPNTIRRQGHYGYT
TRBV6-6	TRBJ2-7	ASRGTGGSEQY
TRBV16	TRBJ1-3	ASRRNRGPGNTIY
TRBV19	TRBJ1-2	ASSRGGGPLS
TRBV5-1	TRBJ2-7	ASSLYSSYEQY
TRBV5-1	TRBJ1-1	ASTRPGGQEIAF
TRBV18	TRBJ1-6	ASSSTGGSSPLH
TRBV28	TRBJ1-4	ASSLTVTTNEKLF
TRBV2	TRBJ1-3	ASSGTGRNTIY